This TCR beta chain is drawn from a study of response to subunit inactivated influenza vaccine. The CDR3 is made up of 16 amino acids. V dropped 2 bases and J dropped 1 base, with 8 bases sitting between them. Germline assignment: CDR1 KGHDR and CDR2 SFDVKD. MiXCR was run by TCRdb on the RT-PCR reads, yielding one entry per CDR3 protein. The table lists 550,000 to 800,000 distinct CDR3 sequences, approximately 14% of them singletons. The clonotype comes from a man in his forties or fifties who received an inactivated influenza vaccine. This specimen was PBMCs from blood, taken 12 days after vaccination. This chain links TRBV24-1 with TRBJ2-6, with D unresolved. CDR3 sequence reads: CATSDSGRSGANVLTF. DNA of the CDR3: TGTGCCACCAGTGATTCTGGAAGATCTGGGGCCAACGTCCTGACTTTC.